This T cell receptor beta chain was sequenced in a study of T-cell reconstitution after alpha-beta-depleted transplantation in children. Study-level results: Where some patients showed high TCRbeta diversity at day 60, it came from recipient T cells and thymic progenitors that had survived. Reported findings indicate that, about two months after transplant, alpha-beta T cells came from several hundred expanded clones, which were derived from non-depleted graft cells. T-cell numbers and diversity, one year after transplant, stemmed largely from T cells that were newly produced.

Many counts were recorded for this clonotype. Antigen unknown. A library of TCRbeta sequences, prepared with unique molecular identifiers, was generated. MiXCR, run by TCRdb on the PCR reads, gives a single entry per CDR3 protein. The data show about a million distinct CDR3 sequences, about 29% seen once. There are 14 residues in the CDR3. V was cut by 0 bases and J by 2 bases, with 8 bases left in between. CDR1 SGHKS and CDR2 YYEKEE come from the germline V gene (reference sequence). Here the sequenced sample was PBMCs, mostly from graft donor cells, taken 360 days after TCRalphabeta/CD19-depleted stem cell transplant. This chain uses TRBV5-5 with TRBJ1-2, with no clear D. The clonotype originates from a boy in the first two years of life who had a stem cell transplant for SCID, so the T cells may come from the graft donor. The CDR3 nucleotides are TGTGCCAGCAGCTTGGTAGGGCCCAACTATGGCTACACCTTC. Encoded protein: CASSLVGPNYGYTF.